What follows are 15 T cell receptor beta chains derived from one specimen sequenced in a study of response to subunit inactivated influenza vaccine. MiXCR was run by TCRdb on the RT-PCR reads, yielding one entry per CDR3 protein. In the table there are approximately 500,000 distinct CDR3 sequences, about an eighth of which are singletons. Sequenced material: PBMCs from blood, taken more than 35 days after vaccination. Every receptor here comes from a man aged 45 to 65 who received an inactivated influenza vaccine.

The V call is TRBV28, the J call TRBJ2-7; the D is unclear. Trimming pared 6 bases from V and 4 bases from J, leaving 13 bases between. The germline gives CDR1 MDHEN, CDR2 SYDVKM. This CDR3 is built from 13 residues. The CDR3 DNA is TGTGCCAGCAGACCTGGGGTGGGGTACGAGCAGTACTTC. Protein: CASRPGVGYEQYF.

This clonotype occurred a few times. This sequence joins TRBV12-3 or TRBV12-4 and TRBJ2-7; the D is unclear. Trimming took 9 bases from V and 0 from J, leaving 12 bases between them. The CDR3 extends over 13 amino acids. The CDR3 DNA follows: TGTGCCAGTGCCTGGCAGAGCTCCTACGAGCAGTACTTC. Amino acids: CASAWQSSYEQYF.

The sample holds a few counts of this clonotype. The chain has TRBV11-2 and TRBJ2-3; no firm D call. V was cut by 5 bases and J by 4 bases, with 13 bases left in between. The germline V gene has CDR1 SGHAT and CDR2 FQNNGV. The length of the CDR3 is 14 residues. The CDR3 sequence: CASSPDFRPDTQYF. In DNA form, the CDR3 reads TGTGCCAGCAGCCCAGATTTCCGTCCAGATACGCAGTATTTT.

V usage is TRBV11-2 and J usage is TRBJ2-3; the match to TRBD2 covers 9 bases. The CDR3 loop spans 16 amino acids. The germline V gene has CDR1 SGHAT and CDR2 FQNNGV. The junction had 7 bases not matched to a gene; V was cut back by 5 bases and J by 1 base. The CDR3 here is CASSPIAGVGTDTQYF. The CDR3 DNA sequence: TGTGCCAGCAGCCCCATAGCGGGAGTCGGCACAGATACGCAGTATTTT.

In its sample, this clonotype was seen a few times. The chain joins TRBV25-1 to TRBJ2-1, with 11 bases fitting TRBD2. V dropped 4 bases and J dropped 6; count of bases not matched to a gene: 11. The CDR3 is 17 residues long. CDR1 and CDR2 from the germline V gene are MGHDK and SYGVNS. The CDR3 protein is CASSGARSGRAGNEQFF. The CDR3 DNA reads TGTGCCAGCAGTGGAGCTCGTAGCGGGAGGGCGGGCAATGAGCAGTTCTTC.

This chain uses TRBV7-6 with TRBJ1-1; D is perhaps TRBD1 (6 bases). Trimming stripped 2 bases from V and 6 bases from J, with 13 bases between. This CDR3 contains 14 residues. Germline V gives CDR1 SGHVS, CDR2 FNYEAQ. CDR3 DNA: TGTGCCAGCAGCTTAAAGGGGGTGGTCGCTGAAGCTTTCTTT. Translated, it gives CASSLKGVVAEAFF. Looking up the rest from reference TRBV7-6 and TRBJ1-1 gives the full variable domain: GAGVSQSPRYKVTKRGQDVALRCDPISGHVSLYWYRQALGQGPEFLTYFNYEAQQDKSGLPNDRFSAERPEGSISTLTIQRTEQRDSAMYRCASSLKGVVAEAFFGQGTRLTVV.

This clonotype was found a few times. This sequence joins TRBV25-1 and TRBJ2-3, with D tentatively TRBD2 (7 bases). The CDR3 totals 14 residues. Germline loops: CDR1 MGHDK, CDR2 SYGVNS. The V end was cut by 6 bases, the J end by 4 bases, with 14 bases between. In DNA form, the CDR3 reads TGTGCCAGCAGACTAACCGGGGGGCCAGATACGCAGTATTTT. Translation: CASRLTGGPDTQYF. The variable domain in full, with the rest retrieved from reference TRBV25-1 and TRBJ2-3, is EADIYQTPRYLVIGTGKKITLECSQTMGHDKMYWYQQDPGMELHLIHYSYGVNSTEKGDLSSESTVSRIRTEHFPLTLESARPSHTSQYLCASRLTGGPDTQYFGPGTRLTVL.

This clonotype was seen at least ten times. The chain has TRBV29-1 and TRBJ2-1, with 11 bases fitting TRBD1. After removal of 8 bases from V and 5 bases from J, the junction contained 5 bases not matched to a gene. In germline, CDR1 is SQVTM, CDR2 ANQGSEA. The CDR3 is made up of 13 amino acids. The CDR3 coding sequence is TGCAGCTGCAGGACAGGGGGCCACAATGAGCAGTTCTTC. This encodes CSCRTGGHNEQFF.

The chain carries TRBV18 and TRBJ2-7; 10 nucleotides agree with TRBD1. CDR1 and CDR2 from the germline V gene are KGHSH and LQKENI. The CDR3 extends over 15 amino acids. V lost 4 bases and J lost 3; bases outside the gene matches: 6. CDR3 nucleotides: TGTGCCAGCTCACTATTCCGGGACAGGGGCTACGAGCAGTACTTC. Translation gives CASSLFRDRGYEQYF.

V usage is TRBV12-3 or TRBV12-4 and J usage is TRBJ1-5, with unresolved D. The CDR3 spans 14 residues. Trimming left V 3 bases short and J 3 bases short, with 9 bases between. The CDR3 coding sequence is TGTGCCAGCAGTTTCAGCAGCTCCAATCAGCCCCAGCATTTT. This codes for CASSFSSSNQPQHF.

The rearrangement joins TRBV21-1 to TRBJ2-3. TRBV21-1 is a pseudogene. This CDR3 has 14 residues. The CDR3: CASSKGLVTDTQYF. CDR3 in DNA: TGTGCCAGCAGCAAGGGGCTAGTAACAGATACGCAGTATTTT.

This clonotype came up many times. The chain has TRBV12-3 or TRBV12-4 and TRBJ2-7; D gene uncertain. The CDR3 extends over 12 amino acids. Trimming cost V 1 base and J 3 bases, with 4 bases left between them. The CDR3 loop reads CASSLGFYEQYF. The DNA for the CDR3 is TGTGCCAGCAGTTTAGGGTTCTACGAGCAGTACTTC.

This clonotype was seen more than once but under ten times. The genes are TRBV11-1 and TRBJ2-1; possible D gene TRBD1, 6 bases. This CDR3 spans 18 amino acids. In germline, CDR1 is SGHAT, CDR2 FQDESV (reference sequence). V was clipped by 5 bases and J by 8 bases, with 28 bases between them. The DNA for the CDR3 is TGTGCCAGCAGCCCATTTAGGCATACCGGACAGCGTGGGTATGAGCAGTTCTTC. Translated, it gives CASSPFRHTGQRGYEQFF.

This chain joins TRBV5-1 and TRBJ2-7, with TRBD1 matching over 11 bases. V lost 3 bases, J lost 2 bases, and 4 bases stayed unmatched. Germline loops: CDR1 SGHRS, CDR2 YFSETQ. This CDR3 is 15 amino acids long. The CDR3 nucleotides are TGCGCCAGCAGCTCCTCGGGACAGGGGGCCTACGAGCAGTACTTC. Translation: CASSSSGQGAYEQYF.

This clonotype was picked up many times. This CDR3 reads CASSYGLGSGEYEQYF. The CDR3 DNA is TGTGCCAGCAGTTACGGATTGGGTAGCGGGGAATACGAGCAGTACTTC. The rearrangement joins TRBV6-5 to TRBJ2-7; TRBD2 matches 8 bases. V lost 2 bases to trimming and J lost 4 bases; unmatched junction nucleotides: 10. The CDR3 has 16 amino acids. Germline-derived CDR1 and CDR2 are MNHEY and SVGAGI.